The 15 T cell receptor beta chains below come from one sample, sequenced in a study of regulatory T cells in long-lasting Graves disease. Construction of the TCR beta libraries employed iRepertoire HTBI primers in conjunction with Arm-PCR of CDR3 regions. From the multiplex PCR reads, TCRdb called clonotypes with MiXCR, one entry per CDR3 protein. Of about 290,000 distinct CDR3 sequences in the sample, 22% are singletons; the top ten hold 56%. Time point of the sample: persistent/refractory GD, antithyroid drugs over 5 years with positive TRAb. TCR sequences were obtained from RNA taken from PBMCs. Sequencing was performed on peripheral blood mononuclear cells (PBMCs), taken when the disease was refractory, from a patient treated with antithyroid drugs. All receptors come from a female donor with Graves disease.

The V gene is TRBV14, the J gene TRBJ2-5, with D hard to call. The ends were cut back, 5 bases at V and 1 base at J, with 11 bases in the middle. CDR1 SGHDN and CDR2 FVKESK come from the germline V gene. The CDR3 runs to 14 residues. The CDR3 coding sequence is TGTGCCAGCAGCTTAAGTGGTTTCCAAGAGACCCAGTACTTC. It is translated as CASSLSGFQETQYF.

The chain joins TRBV2 to TRBJ1-4; 12 bases are shared with TRBD1. Germline V CDR1 and CDR2: SNHLY, FYNNEI. J gave up 8 bases and V 6 bases, and 10 bases lay outside the gene matches. The CDR3 extends over 16 amino acids. The CDR3 DNA reads TGTGCCAGCAGCTCGGGACAGGGGGCAGGAAGGGAAAAACTGTTTTTT. The encoded protein is CASSSGQGAGREKLFF.

This clonotype was observed at least ten times. The genes are TRBV12-3 or TRBV12-4 and TRBJ2-7, with 10 bases lining up with TRBD1. V gave up 3 bases and J gave up 7 bases; unmatched junction bases: 3. The CDR3 has 13 amino acids. CDR3 sequence: CASSFGTGEEQYF. Here the CDR3 DNA reads TGTGCCAGCAGTTTCGGGACAGGGGAGGAGCAGTACTTC.

This clonotype showed up just a few times. J is TRBJ1-2 and V is TRBV3-1, with D hard to call. The CDR3 has 13 amino acids. Deletions cut 4 bases from V and 8 bases from J, with 14 bases between. CDR1 is LGHDT, CDR2 YNNKEL, per germline (reference sequence). For the CDR3, the DNA is TGTGCCAGCAGCCCACTTAGGGTCGAGGGCTACACCTTC. Protein: CASSPLRVEGYTF.

J is TRBJ2-2 and V is TRBV11-2, with D unclear. The germline V and J ends were trimmed by 4 bases and 0 bases, with 6 bases remaining between them. This CDR3 has 14 amino acids. Germline V gives CDR1 SGHAT, CDR2 FQNNGV. The CDR3 protein is CASSSLANTGELFF. The CDR3 nucleotides read TGTGCCAGCAGCTCCTTAGCGAACACCGGGGAGCTGTTTTTT.

The chain carries TRBV6-1 and TRBJ2-2; D is undetermined. Germline V gene data show CDR1 as MNHNS and CDR2 as SASEGT. V was pared by 6 bases and J by 6 bases, with 8 bases between. The CDR3 spans 12 residues. Written as DNA, the CDR3 is TGTGCCAGCAGCTCCGGATCCGGGGAGCTGTTTTTT. Amino acid sequence: CASSSGSGELFF.

A note on this clonotype: Because it lacks the conserved phenylalanine or tryptophan at the end, this CDR3 is likely a read error. The chain carries TRBV27 and TRBJ2-1, with TRBD2 as a possible D gene (5 bases). This CDR3 has 14 residues. The V and J ends lost 3 bases and 2 bases respectively, with 8 bases between them. CDR1 is MNHEY and CDR2 is SMNVEV in the germline V gene (reference sequence). The chain's CDR3 is CASSLHGAYNEQFL. CDR3 DNA sequence: TGTGCCAGCAGTTTGCACGGGGCCTACAATGAGCAGTTCCTC.

The table lists this clonotype with a few counts. The V and J genes are TRBV4-1 and TRBJ1-4; no clear D. The CDR3 length is 14 residues. CDR1 is MGHRA and CDR2 is YSYEKL in the germline V gene. Trimming pared 0 bases from V and 7 bases from J, leaving 9 bases between. CDR3 nucleotide sequence: TGCGCCAGCAGCCAAGATTATGGTGCTGAAAAACTGTTTTTT. It is translated as CASSQDYGAEKLFF.

This clonotype was counted a few times. The chain joins TRBV10-3 to TRBJ1-1; no firm D call. V gave up 2 bases and J gave up 1 base, with 5 bases separating them. This CDR3 has 13 amino acids. Per germline, CDR1 ENHRY and CDR2 SYGVKD. The CDR3 DNA follows: TGTGCCATCAGTGAGGGTCCGAACACTGAAGCTTTCTTT. Its translation: CAISEGPNTEAFF.

This clonotype has ten or more counts. The chain combines TRBV6-5 with TRBJ1-6; 7 bases map to TRBD1. The CDR3 totals 14 residues. V trimming: 2 bases; J trimming: 10 bases; junction bases outside the gene matches: 5. CDR1 is MNHEY, CDR2 SVGAGI, per germline. Here the CDR3 reads CASSYGQVGSPLHF. CDR3 bases: TGTGCCAGCAGTTACGGACAGGTCGGCTCACCCCTCCACTTT.

This clonotype showed up many times. The J gene is TRBJ2-2, the V gene TRBV12-3 or TRBV12-4; no firm D call. The CDR3 totals 13 residues. V was clipped by 1 base and J by 2 bases, with 2 bases between them. CDR3 nucleotides: TGTGCCAGCAGTTTAGACAACACCGGGGAGCTGTTTTTT. Amino acid sequence: CASSLDNTGELFF.

This clonotype showed up just a few times. The chain is built from TRBV12-3 or TRBV12-4 and TRBJ2-7; D possibly matches TRBD1 or TRBD2 (5 bases each). The CDR3 contains 14 residues. The V end lost 6 bases, the J end lost 2 bases, and 14 bases lay between the germline ends. CDR3 protein: CASRPGPLTYEQYF. The CDR3 DNA is TGTGCCAGCAGACCGGGACCCTTAACCTACGAGCAGTACTTC.

This clonotype was seen repeatedly, ten times or more. The chain joins TRBV28 to TRBJ1-1; no clear D gene. The CDR3 length is 12 residues. Germline assignment: CDR1 MDHEN and CDR2 SYDVKM. Trimming took 3 bases from V and 7 from J, leaving 9 bases between them. CDR3 bases: TGTGCCAGCAGTTTTCCGGACGGTGAAGCTTTCTTT. This codes for CASSFPDGEAFF.

This clonotype was seen a few times. V and J are TRBV7-9 and TRBJ1-1, with D hard to call. V lost 5 bases and J 1 base, leaving 11 bases between the germline ends. The CDR3 runs to 14 residues. Germline V CDR1 and CDR2: SEHNR, FQNEAQ (reference sequence). CDR3 protein: CASSPHTENTEAFF. CDR3 in DNA: TGTGCCAGCAGCCCACACACAGAGAACACTGAAGCTTTCTTT.

The table lists this clonotype with many counts. The chain recombines TRBV3-1 with TRBJ2-7; TRBD1 is a possible D gene (6 bases). Germline V CDR1 and CDR2: LGHDT, YNNKEL (reference sequence). Trimming cost V 0 bases and J 3 bases, with 12 bases left between them. CDR3 length: 15 residues. CDR3 residues: CASSQEEAQGYEQYF. The CDR3 nucleotides are TGTGCCAGCAGCCAAGAGGAGGCACAGGGCTACGAGCAGTACTTC.